The text below deals with one T cell receptor beta chain. The target antigen is unknown. TCR beta CDR3 was amplified by multiplex PCR using 32 V and 13 J primers. MiXCR, run by TCRdb on the multiplex PCR reads, gives a single entry per CDR3 protein. In the table there are 2,500 to 3,500 distinct CDR3 sequences, roughly 46% of which are singletons. This record belongs to a study of immune heterogeneity within non-small cell lung tumors. Study findings and constraints: Both recurring identical dominant CDR3 beta clonotypes and site-unique high-frequency clones were observed across tumor sites within a patient.

Each sample used approximately 590 ng of genomic DNA from bulk tumor tissue. Several widely spaced biopsies per primary tumor were taken during surgery. The study enrolled patients with untreated, newly diagnosed non-small cell lung cancer who underwent curative surgery. The germline V gene encodes CDR1 SGHTA and CDR2 FQGNSA. Trimming stripped 5 bases from V and 4 bases from J, with 18 bases between. The CDR3 loop spans 16 amino acids. The specimen sequenced was lung tumor tissue. The chain uses TRBV7-2 and TRBJ2-1, with D hard to call. This receptor was obtained from a man in his fifties or sixties with non-small cell lung cancer. The CDR3 loop is CASSLQPPAQYNEQFF. The CDR3, as DNA: TGTGCCAGCAGCCTTCAACCCCCGGCCCAATACAATGAGCAGTTCTTC. The full variable domain, with the rest looked up from reference TRBV7-2 and TRBJ2-1, is GAGVSQSPSNKVTEKGKDVELRCDPISGHTALYWYRQSLGQGLEFLIYFQGNSAPDKSGLPSDRFSAERTGGSVSTLTIQRTQQEDSAVYLCASSLQPPAQYNEQFFGPGTRLTVL.